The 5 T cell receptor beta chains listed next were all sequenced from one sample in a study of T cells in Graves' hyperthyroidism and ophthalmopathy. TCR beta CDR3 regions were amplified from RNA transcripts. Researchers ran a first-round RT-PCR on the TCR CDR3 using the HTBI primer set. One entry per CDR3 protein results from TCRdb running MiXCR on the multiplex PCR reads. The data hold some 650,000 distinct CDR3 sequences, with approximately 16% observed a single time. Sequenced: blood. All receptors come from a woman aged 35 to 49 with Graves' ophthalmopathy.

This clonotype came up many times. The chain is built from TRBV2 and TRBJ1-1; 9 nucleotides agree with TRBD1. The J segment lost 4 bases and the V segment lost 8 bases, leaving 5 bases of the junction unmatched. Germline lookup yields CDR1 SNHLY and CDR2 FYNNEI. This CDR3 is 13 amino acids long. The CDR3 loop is CASRGQGVTEAFF. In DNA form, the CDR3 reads TGTGCCAGCCGGGGACAGGGAGTCACTGAAGCTTTCTTT.

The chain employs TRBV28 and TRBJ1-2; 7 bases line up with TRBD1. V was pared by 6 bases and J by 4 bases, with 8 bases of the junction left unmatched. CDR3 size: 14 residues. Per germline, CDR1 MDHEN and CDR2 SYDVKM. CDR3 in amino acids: CASRSGTAGYGYTF. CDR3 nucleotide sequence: TGTGCCAGCAGAAGCGGGACAGCGGGCTATGGCTACACCTTC.

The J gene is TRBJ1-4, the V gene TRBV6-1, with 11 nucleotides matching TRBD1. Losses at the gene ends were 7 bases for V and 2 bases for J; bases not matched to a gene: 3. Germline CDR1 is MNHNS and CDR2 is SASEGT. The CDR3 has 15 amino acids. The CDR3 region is CASNGQGATNEKLFF. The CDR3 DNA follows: TGTGCCAGCAATGGACAGGGGGCGACTAATGAAAAACTGTTTTTT.

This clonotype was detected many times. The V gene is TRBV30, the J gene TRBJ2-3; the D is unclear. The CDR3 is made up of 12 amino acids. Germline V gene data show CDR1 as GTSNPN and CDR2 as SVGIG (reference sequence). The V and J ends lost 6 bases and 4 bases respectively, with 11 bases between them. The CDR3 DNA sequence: TGTGCCTGCATACTCACCGCAGATACGCAGTATTTT. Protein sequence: CACILTADTQYF.

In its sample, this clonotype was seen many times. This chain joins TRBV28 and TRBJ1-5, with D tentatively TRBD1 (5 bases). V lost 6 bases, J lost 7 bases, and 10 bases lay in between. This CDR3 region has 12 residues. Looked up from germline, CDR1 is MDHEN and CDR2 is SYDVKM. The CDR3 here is CASSSDIQPQHF. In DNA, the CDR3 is TGTGCCAGCAGCTCGGACATCCAGCCCCAGCATTTT.